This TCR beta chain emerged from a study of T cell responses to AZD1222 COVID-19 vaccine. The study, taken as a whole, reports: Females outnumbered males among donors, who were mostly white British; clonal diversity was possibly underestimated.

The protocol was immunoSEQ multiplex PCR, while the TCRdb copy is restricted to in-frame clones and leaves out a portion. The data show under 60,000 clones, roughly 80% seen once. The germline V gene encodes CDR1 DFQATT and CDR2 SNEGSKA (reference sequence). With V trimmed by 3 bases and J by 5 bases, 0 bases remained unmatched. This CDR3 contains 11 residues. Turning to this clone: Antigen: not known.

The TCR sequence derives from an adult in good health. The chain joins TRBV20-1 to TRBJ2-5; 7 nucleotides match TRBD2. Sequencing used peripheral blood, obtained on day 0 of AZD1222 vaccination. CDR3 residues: CSARGGETQYF. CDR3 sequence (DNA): TGCAGTGCTAGGGGGGGGGAGACCCAGTACTTC.